This is a list of T cell receptor beta chains from one sample in a study of cytomegalovirus exposure and HLA in healthy donors. Produced via immunoSEQ multiplex PCR; TCRdb's table is partial and in-frame only. The data contain roughly 110,000 clones, about 64% of them singletons. What was sequenced was PBMCs. The receptors stem from a female donor in good health and CMV-seronegative. The CDR3 runs from the conserved cysteine through the conserved F or W. D genes are given only for firm matches. Not all rows give a size; the values are once, few, many and, for expanded clones, a class.

TRBJ1-1 | NA | NA | TRBV9 | TGTGCCAGCAGCGTAAGTATGTGGAGCACTGAAGCTTTCTTT | CASSVSMWSTEAFF
TRBJ2-2 | NA | few | TRBV6-6 | TGTGCCAGCAGTCCCAGGGTGACCGGGGAGCTGTTTTTT | CASSPRVTGELFF
TRBJ1-2 | NA | NA | TRBV28 | TGTGCCAGCAGCTTCCGTTCCCACAGGTGGGGCCCGGGCTACACCTTC | CASSFRSHRWGPGYTF
TRBJ1-5 | NA | NA | TRBV5-1 | TGCGCCAGCAGCTTGGCCGGACACATCGGGCAGCCCCAGCATTTT | CASSLAGHIGQPQHF
TRBJ2-7 | NA | NA | TRBV7-9 | TGTGCCAGCAGCTTAGTTTCAGCCTACGAGCAGTACTTC | CASSLVSAYEQYF
TRBJ2-3 | NA | NA | TRBV10-1 | TGCGCCAGCAGTGAGTCACTAGGGTCCCATACGCAGTATTTT | CASSESLGSHTQYF
TRBJ2-5 | TRBD2 | NA | TRBV5-5 | TGTGCCAGCAGCTTGGTTGCGGGAGGCAGTGAGACCCAGTACTTC | CASSLVAGGSETQYF
TRBJ1-3 | TRBD1 | few | TRBV2 | TGTGCCAGCAGGGACAGGGGAGTATCTGGAAACACCATATATTTT | CASRDRGVSGNTIYF
TRBJ2-7 | TRBD2 | NA | TRBV19 | TGTGCCAGTCAGTTAGCGGGAGCTCGTGAGCAGTACTTC | CASQLAGAREQYF
TRBJ2-4 | NA | NA | TRBV11-2 | TGTGCCAGCAGCTTGGGAGGGACAATGGACATTCAGTACTTC | CASSLGGTMDIQYF
TRBJ2-1 | NA | few | TRBV2 | TGTGCCAGACAAGCTAGTTACGACCGTGAGCAGTTCTTC | CARQASYDREQFF
TRBJ1-4 | TRBD1 | NA | TRBV4-1 | TGCGCCAGCAGCCAAGACCCAGGGGGCGCGGAAAAACTGTTTTTT | CASSQDPGGAEKLFF
TRBJ1-3 | NA | NA | TRBV30 | TGTGCCTGGAGTGGAGTAGCGGGAAACACCATATATTTT | CAWSGVAGNTIYF
TRBJ2-7 | TRBD2 | few | TRBV7-2 | TGTGCCAGCAGCTTGTACGCGGGAGGCGCCTACGAGCAGTACTTC | CASSLYAGGAYEQYF
TRBJ2-7 | TRBD2 | NA | TRBV6-1 | TGTGCCAGCAGCGCTCTAGCGGGAGGGCCCCACGAGCAGTACTTC | CASSALAGGPHEQYF
TRBJ1-1 | NA | few | TRBV29-1 | TGCAGCGTTGAACCCCCAGGGATCACTGAAGCTTTCTTT | CSVEPPGITEAFF
TRBJ2-7 | TRBD2 | NA | TRBV7-2 | TGTGCCAGCGGACCGACTAGCGGCGTTTCCTACGAGCAGTACTTC | CASGPTSGVSYEQYF
TRBJ2-1 | NA | NA | TRBV7-8 | TGTGCCAGCAGCTTGTACCTAGATGCCAATGAGCAGTTCTTC | CASSLYLDANEQFF
TRBJ1-2 | NA | NA | TRBV19 | TGTGCCAGTAAACTCGGGGGAGGCTATGGCTACACCTTC | CASKLGGGYGYTF
TRBJ2-7 | TRBD2 | NA | TRBV6-1 | TGTGCCAGCAGTACCATAGCGGGAGTGGGCTACGAGCAGTACTTC | CASSTIAGVGYEQYF
TRBJ2-7 | NA | few | TRBV5-5 | TGTGCCAGCAGCTTTTGGGGTAGCGGACACTACGAGCAGTACTTC | CASSFWGSGHYEQYF
TRBJ1-5 | TRBD1 | few | TRBV27 | TGTGCCAGCAGTTCGTCCCCGGACAGGGCCCAGCCCCAGCATTTT | CASSSSPDRAQPQHF
TRBJ1-1 | NA | NA | TRBV2 | TGTGCCAGCAGTGACCAACTGGACTCTATGACTGAAGCTTTCTTT | CASSDQLDSMTEAFF
TRBJ2-7 | TRBD1 | NA | TRBV13 | TGTGCCAGCAGCTTAGTCGGGTGGGACAGGGAAGGATCCTACGAGCAGTACTTC | CASSLVGWDREGSYEQYF
TRBJ1-5 | TRBD1 | NA | TRBV19 | TGTGCCAGTAGTGCCGGGACAGGGGACCCTCAGCCCCAGCATTTT | CASSAGTGDPQPQHF
TRBJ1-5 | NA | NA | TRBV6-5 | TGTGCCAGCAGTTACTCGATCGGTAGCAATCAGCCCCAGCATTTT | CASSYSIGSNQPQHF
TRBJ2-7 | NA | NA | TRBV6-1 | TGTGCCAGCAGTCACCGGGAACAGTCCTACGAGCAGTACTTC | CASSHREQSYEQYF
TRBJ2-7 | TRBD2 | NA | TRBV7-8 | TGTGCCAGCAGCGGGAGGACTAGCGGAGACCGGTACGAGCAGTACTTC | CASSGRTSGDRYEQYF
TRBJ2-7 | NA | once | TRBV11-2 | TGTGCCAGCAGCTTAGTCCTCGAGCAGTACTTC | CASSLVLEQYF
TRBJ2-2 | NA | NA | TRBV30 | TGTGCCTGGACCGGGCTAGCCCCCACCGGGGAGCTGTTTTTT | CAWTGLAPTGELFF
TRBJ2-4 | TRBD2 | NA | TRBV7-8 | TGTGCCACCTCGCTAGGACTAGCGGGAGTCCTAGCCAAAAACATTCAGTACTTC | CATSLGLAGVLAKNIQYF
TRBJ1-1 | NA | NA | TRBV19 | TGTGCCAGTAGCGTGAAAGGGGACACTGAAGCTTTCTTT | CASSVKGDTEAFF
TRBJ2-1 | NA | NA | TRBV6-6 | TGTGCCAGCAGTTCGAGCGGTTACAATGAGCAGTTCTTC | CASSSSGYNEQFF
TRBJ2-3 | NA | NA | TRBV21-1 | TGTGCCAGCACCCACACAGGGGGGAGGGGCACAGATACGCAGTATTTT | CASTHTGGRGTDTQYF